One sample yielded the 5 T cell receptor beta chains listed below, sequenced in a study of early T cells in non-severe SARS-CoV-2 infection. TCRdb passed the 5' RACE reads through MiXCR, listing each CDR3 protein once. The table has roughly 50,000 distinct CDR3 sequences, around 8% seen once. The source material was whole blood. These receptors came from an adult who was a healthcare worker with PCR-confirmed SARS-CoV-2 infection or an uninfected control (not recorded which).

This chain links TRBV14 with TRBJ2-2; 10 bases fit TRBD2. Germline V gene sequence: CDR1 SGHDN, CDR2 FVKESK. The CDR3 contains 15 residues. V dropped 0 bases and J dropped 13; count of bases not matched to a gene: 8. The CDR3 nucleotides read TGTGCCAGCAGCCAAGATGGGACTAGCGCTTCCCGGCTGTTTTTT. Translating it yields CASSQDGTSASRLFF.

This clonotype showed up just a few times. CDR3 protein: CSAKGLAAKLAPDTQYF. The DNA for the CDR3 is TGCAGTGCTAAGGGACTAGCGGCCAAACTTGCTCCAGATACGCAGTATTTT. The chain has TRBV20-1 and TRBJ2-3, with 11 bases matching TRBD2. The CDR3 covers 17 residues. Trimming cost V 4 bases and J 4 bases; bases outside gene matches: 13. CDR1 is DFQATT and CDR2 is SNEGSKA in the germline V gene (reference sequence).

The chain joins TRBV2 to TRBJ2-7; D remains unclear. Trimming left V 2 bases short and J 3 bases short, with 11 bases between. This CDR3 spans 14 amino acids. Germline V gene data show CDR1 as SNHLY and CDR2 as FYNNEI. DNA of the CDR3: TGTGCCAGCAGTGAAAAATCGGACGTCTACGAGCAGTACTTC. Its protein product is CASSEKSDVYEQYF. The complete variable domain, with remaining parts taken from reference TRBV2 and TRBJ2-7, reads EPEVTQTPSHQVTQMGQEVILRCVPISNHLYFYWYRQILGQKVEFLVSFYNNEISEKSEIFDDQFSVERPDGSNFTLKIRSTKLEDSAMYFCASSEKSDVYEQYFGPGTRLTVT.

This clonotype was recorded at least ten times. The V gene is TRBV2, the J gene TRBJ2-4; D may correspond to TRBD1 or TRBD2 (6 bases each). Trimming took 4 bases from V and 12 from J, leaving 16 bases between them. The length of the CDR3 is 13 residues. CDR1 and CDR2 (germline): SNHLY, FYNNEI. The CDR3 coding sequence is TGTGCCAGCAGTGGGGGATCAGGGGAGGCTCAGTACTTC. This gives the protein CASSGGSGEAQYF. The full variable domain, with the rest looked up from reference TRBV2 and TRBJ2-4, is EPEVTQTPSHQVTQMGQEVILRCVPISNHLYFYWYRQILGQKVEFLVSFYNNEISEKSEIFDDQFSVERPDGSNFTLKIRSTKLEDSAMYFCASSGGSGEAQYFGAGTRLSVL.

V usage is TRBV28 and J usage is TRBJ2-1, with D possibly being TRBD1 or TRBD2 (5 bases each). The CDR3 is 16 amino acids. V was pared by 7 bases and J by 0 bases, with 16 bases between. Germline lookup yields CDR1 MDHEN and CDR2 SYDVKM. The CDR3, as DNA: TGTGCCAGCAAGCTCGGGGCCGCCAGCTCCTACAATGAGCAGTTCTTC. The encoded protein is CASKLGAASSYNEQFF. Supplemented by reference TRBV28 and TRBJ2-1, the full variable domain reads DVKVTQSSRYLVKRTGEKVFLECVQDMDHENMFWYRQDPGLGLRLIYFSYDVKMKEKGDIPEGYSVSREKKERFSLILESASTNQTSMYLCASKLGAASSYNEQFFGPGTRLTVL.